This TCR beta chain was identified during a study of blood T cell repertoires in COVID-19 (dated by TCRdb to the early 2020s). Notes on the research overall: The collaborator samples originated in the United States, Italy and Spain and spanned the acute and convalescent phases of COVID-19. The prospective study material was composed of cDNA or gDNA derived from T cells, B-cell-depleted T cells, or PBMCs. Deeply sampled blood TCRbeta repertoires from subjects exposed to, actively infected with, or recovered from COVID-19 were included in the dataset. A freely available public database, intended as a resource for researchers studying the immune response to SARS-CoV-2, is where the repertoires were released. The samples were drawn from two sources: the first 160 participants of the ongoing ImmuneRACE study, and some 1,300 subjects contributed by 6 global collaborators. The sample metadata nearly always contained a de-identified subject ID, COVID-19 status, age in years and sex. Where available, HLA class I and class II types were taken from metadata supplied by the sample provider and were not determined by assay-based typing.

Whole blood was collected in K2EDTA tubes by collaborating institutions according to the institutions' own protocols. Collaborator samples were shipped for TCRbeta analysis as frozen whole blood, isolated PBMCs, or DNA extracted from either sample type. According to the germline V gene, CDR1 reads MGHRA and CDR2 reads YSYEKL. The CDR3 starts with the cysteine, ends with the phenylalanine, and has 15 residues. Only CDR3 DNA is held: 45 bases, read in frame from base 1. V is pared back by 0 bases and J by 2 bases, with 10 bases lying between the germline termini. Broader findings and caveats from the paper: The amount of clinical and demographic metadata varied by source and participant and was provided uncurated.

TCRbeta CDR3 regions were amplified from genomic DNA by means of the immunoSEQ Assay, a bias-controlled multiplex PCR. Processing in the source paper ran as follows. Nucleated cell counts per sample were estimated from amplification of reference gene primers within the assay. To quantify the absolute abundance of each unique TCRbeta CDR3 rearrangement, sequence reads were collapsed and filtered. For each sample, productive Simpson clonality was calculated by taking the square root of Simpson's diversity index across productive rearrangements. This immuneACCESS table, as held by TCRdb, lists in-frame sequences with V and J called but not all clones. Of the missing ones, under half trace to an unresolved V gene in checked studies; the others have no known cause. The DNA was the basis for D and trimming; V, J and clone size are from that table. Recorded for this sample are roughly 32,000 clones; 70% to 80% of them occurred a single time. The leading ten clones occupy around 16% of the sample.

Concerning this clone: Its antigen remains undetermined. Nothing much larger sits one base from this clone, and base qualities are not available.

The clonotype was recovered from a human donor in a cohort sampled during active COVID-19. This chain joins TRBV4-1 to TRBJ1-2; there is no confident call for the D gene. Sequences were obtained from peripheral blood. CDR3 region: CASSQDWRRNYGYTF. The nucleotide sequence is TGCGCCAGCAGCCAAGATTGGCGCAGGAACTATGGCTACACCTTC.